This record looks at one T cell receptor (beta chain) sequence and its context. Its specificity is not known. V dropped 3 bases and J dropped 8 bases, with 8 bases sitting between them. Germline lookup yields CDR1 DFQATT and CDR2 SNEGSKA (reference sequence). The CDR3 has 11 amino acids. Caucasian adults residing in Nashville, Tennessee made up all the donors. This entry comes from a study of shared clonotypes between healthy human individuals. Study-wide results and limits: For naive CD4 cells, roughly 5% of clonotypes were shared across four donors.

Deep was the level at which the assay was run. Genomic DNA from each subset was divided evenly over several immunoSEQ plates. TCRdb's copy holds only in-frame clones and misses some; the assay was immunoSEQ multiplex PCR. The sample yields 2 million to 3 million clones, approximately 93% seen once. The chain couples TRBV20-1 to TRBJ2-1; D gene ambiguous. Sequencing used naive CD4+ T cells from PBMCs. The subset was: CD45RA+ positively selected. This receptor was identified in a man aged 18 to 30 in good health. Some clones in this sample may be carry-over from other donors' samples. CDR3 DNA: TGCAGTGCTAGCCGGACCCATGAGCAGTTCTTC. Residues: CSASRTHEQFF.